A single sample is the source of the 32 T cell receptor beta chains below, sequenced in a study of monozygotic twins with inflammatory bowel disease. TCRdb reprocessed the 5' RACE reads and keeps a single row for each CDR3 protein, giving no DNA. The specimen's table records 350,000 to 400,000 distinct CDR3 sequences. Input material: blood. The receptors derive from a human donor with ulcerative colitis or Crohn's disease, or a healthy co-twin of an affected twin (not recorded which).

The CDR3 sequence is CASSLSGPEQYF. This chain joins TRBV28 and TRBJ2-7. This CDR3 comprises 12 residues. The germline gives CDR1 MDHEN, CDR2 SYDVKM.

V is TRBV25-1 and J is TRBJ2-7; TCRdb lists TRBD2, though no DNA is available to test this call. The CDR3 sequence is 15 residues long. Germline CDR1 reads MGHDK; CDR2 reads SYGVNS. The CDR3 protein is CASSEETAGPYEQYF.

The rearrangement joins TRBV20-1 to TRBJ2-3; the D gene TCRdb calls, TRBD1, cannot be checked with no DNA. The CDR3 totals 15 residues. Per germline, CDR1 DFQATT and CDR2 SNEGSKA (reference sequence). CDR3 in amino acids: CSAPHVLGGGVTQYF.

The chain carries TRBV20-1 and TRBJ2-1; the D call of TRBD2 rests on TCRdb alone, since no DNA is present to check it. CDR1 is DFQATT, CDR2 SNEGSKA, per germline (reference sequence). The length of the CDR3 is 15 residues. CDR3 in amino acids: CSARVAGGIYNEQFF.

The chain is built from TRBV7-3 and TRBJ2-1; TCRdb returns TRBD1, unconfirmable since there is no DNA. This CDR3 has 15 amino acids. Germline values: CDR1 SGHTA, CDR2 FQGTGA. This chain's CDR3 is CASSPRGGSYNEQFF. Full variable domain (missing parts from reference TRBV7-3 and TRBJ2-1): GAGVSQTPSNKVTEKGKYVELRCDPISGHTALYWYRQSLGQGPEFLIYFQGTGAADDSGLPNDRFFAVRPEGSVSTLKIQRTERGDSAVYLCASSPRGGSYNEQFFGPGTRLTVL.

The V and J genes are TRBV20-1 and TRBJ2-1; TCRdb's D call, TRBD1, is unchecked because there is no DNA. Germline CDR1 reads DFQATT; CDR2 reads SNEGSKA (reference sequence). This CDR3 comprises 14 residues. The CDR3 loop is CSASGGTTYHEQFF.

This sequence joins TRBV5-1 and TRBJ2-5; the D call from TCRdb, TRBD1, cannot be confirmed without DNA. This CDR3 has 14 residues. CDR1 is SGHRS, CDR2 YFSETQ, per germline. The CDR3 spells CASSFREGTRTQYF.

This chain joins TRBV20-1 and TRBJ1-2; TCRdb picks TRBD1, but there is no DNA to check that call. The germline gives CDR1 DFQATT, CDR2 SNEGSKA (reference sequence). The CDR3 sequence is 16 residues long. CDR3 in amino acids: CSARDPSTGLEYGYTF.

This chain uses TRBV5-6 with TRBJ2-7; TCRdb's D gene call, TRBD1, goes unchecked for lack of DNA. The CDR3 is 14 amino acids. CDR1 and CDR2 from the germline V gene are SGHDT and YYEEEE. The CDR3: CASRYRAGQYEQYF.

The CDR3 loop reads CASSFAQESYNEQFF. The chain combines TRBV7-9 with TRBJ2-1; TCRdb outputs TRBD1, but without DNA this stays unchecked. Germline assignment: CDR1 SEHNR and CDR2 FQNEAQ (reference sequence). The CDR3 extends over 15 amino acids.

This chain connects TRBV6-5 to TRBJ1-1; TCRdb lists TRBD1, though no DNA is available to test this call. This CDR3 contains 13 residues. CDR1 MNHEY and CDR2 SVGAGI come from the germline V gene. The CDR3 is CASREDRVTEAFF.

This sequence joins TRBV27 and TRBJ2-5; TCRdb proposes TRBD1, but this gene call is untestable without DNA. CDR1 is MNHEY and CDR2 is SMNVEV in the germline V gene (reference sequence). This CDR3 contains 14 residues. CDR3 protein: CASRLGQVQETQYF.

V usage is TRBV5-1 and J usage is TRBJ2-5; TCRdb selects TRBD2, and the lack of DNA leaves this call unchecked. Germline values: CDR1 SGHRS, CDR2 YFSETQ. The CDR3 has 15 amino acids. The chain's CDR3 is CASRTGTPEAETQYF.

The chain links TRBV19 to TRBJ2-3; the TCRdb call, TRBD1, lacks DNA for checking. The length of the CDR3 is 15 residues. Germline V gene lookup returns CDR1 LNHDA and CDR2 SQIVND (reference sequence). CDR3 residues: CASSIGPGHTDTQYF.

The V gene is TRBV10-3, the J gene TRBJ2-5; checking the TCRdb D call of TRBD2 is not possible without DNA. The CDR3 extends over 15 amino acids. Per the germline V gene, CDR1 is ENHRY and CDR2 is SYGVKD. The CDR3 loop is CAISEPAGKQETQYF.

J is TRBJ1-3 and V is TRBV4-2. Germline V gives CDR1 LGHNA, CDR2 YNFKEQ. This CDR3 is 16 amino acids long. CDR3 in amino acids: CASSQEHTNSGNTIYF.

The CDR3: CASQGQGAWTDTQYF. This rearrangement joins TRBV6-1 to TRBJ2-3; no DNA is available, so the TRBD1 call from TCRdb remains unchecked. The CDR3 consists of 15 residues. The V gene's germline CDR1 is MNHNS and CDR2 SASEGT.

V is TRBV6-6 and J is TRBJ2-1; TCRdb outputs TRBD2, but without DNA this stays unchecked. Germline CDR1 MNHNY, CDR2 SVGAGI (reference sequence). The CDR3 sequence is 12 residues long. This CDR3 is CASSPPVVEQFF.

The genes are TRBV4-2 and TRBJ2-7. The CDR3 consists of 13 residues. Germline V lookup: CDR1 LGHNA, CDR2 YNFKEQ. The CDR3: CASSHDDTREQYF.

The chain has TRBV29-1 and TRBJ2-1. CDR3 length equals 13 residues. The V gene's germline CDR1 is SQVTM and CDR2 ANQGSEA. CDR3 loop: CSVGGSSYNEQFF.

CDR3 sequence reads: CASRDWKNIQYF. J is TRBJ2-4 and V is TRBV19. Germline-derived CDR1 and CDR2 are LNHDA and SQIVND (reference sequence). The CDR3 runs to 12 residues.

V gene TRBV7-9 combines with J gene TRBJ2-7; TCRdb gives TRBD2 as the D gene, but with no DNA this cannot be confirmed. The V gene's germline CDR1 is SEHNR and CDR2 FQNEAQ (reference sequence). The CDR3 totals 16 residues. The CDR3 sequence is CASSLTQPGPKGEQYF.

The chain uses TRBV9 and TRBJ2-5; TCRdb's D gene call, TRBD2, goes unchecked for lack of DNA. There are 17 residues in the CDR3. The germline V gene has CDR1 SGDLS and CDR2 YYNGEE. CDR3 region: CASSQGLAGGRWEAQYF.

The chain's CDR3 is CASSPTARASYNEQFF. This rearrangement joins TRBV7-3 to TRBJ2-1. Germline CDR1 and CDR2: SGHTA and FQGTGA. CDR3 size: 16 residues.

The chain uses TRBV4-1 and TRBJ2-2; TCRdb outputs TRBD2, but without DNA this stays unchecked. CDR1 and CDR2 from the germline V gene are MGHRA and YSYEKL. This CDR3 has 19 amino acids. The CDR3 here is CASSQLHGLAGGRTGELFF.

This CDR3 is CATSAWGKREQYF. The chain recombines TRBV24-1 with TRBJ2-7. Germline V gene data show CDR1 as KGHDR and CDR2 as SFDVKD. This CDR3 spans 13 amino acids.

The chain carries TRBV7-2 and TRBJ2-1; the D call from TCRdb, TRBD2, cannot be confirmed without DNA. The germline gives CDR1 SGHTA, CDR2 FQGNSA. The CDR3 sequence is 16 residues long. CDR3 amino acids: CASSSGPGLGYNEQFF.

The chain joins TRBV7-8 to TRBJ2-1; the D gene TCRdb calls, TRBD2, cannot be checked with no DNA. The CDR3 has 16 residues. Germline-derived CDR1 and CDR2 are SGHVS and FQNEAQ. CDR3 amino acids: CASRRTSGGTYNEQFF.

The chain combines TRBV5-1 with TRBJ2-7; TCRdb selects TRBD1, and the lack of DNA leaves this call unchecked. The germline V gene has CDR1 SGHRS and CDR2 YFSETQ. The CDR3 has 15 amino acids. CDR3 sequence reads: CASSLVQGGIYEQYF.

This chain links TRBV7-6 with TRBJ2-7; TCRdb returns TRBD2, unconfirmable since there is no DNA. The length of the CDR3 is 16 residues. Germline V lookup: CDR1 SGHVS, CDR2 FNYEAQ. CDR3 amino acids: CASSLRGTSGHYEQYF.

This chain connects TRBV2 to TRBJ2-5. The CDR3 spans 13 residues. Germline CDR1 SNHLY, CDR2 FYNNEI. CDR3 loop: CASSNSEQETQYF.

The chain recombines TRBV3-1 with TRBJ2-4. This CDR3 is 13 amino acids long. CDR1 and CDR2 from the germline V gene are LGHDT and YNNKEL (reference sequence). The CDR3 sequence is CASSQDRKNIQYF.